Listed below are T cell receptor beta chains from one sample, sequenced in a study of control samples from healthy donors and cancer patients. Only in-frame clones appear in the TCRdb table, and some are missing; sequencing was by immunoSEQ multiplex PCR. The sample has approximately 100,000 clones, approximately 81% seen once. Sequencing used blood. The receptors come from a woman in her forties in good health. Each CDR3 is given with its conserved first and last residue. Part of the rows lack a size; the others show once, few, many or a class for expanded clones.

abundance: once
j_gene: TRBJ1-2
v_gene: TRBV24-1
CDR3aa: CATSEAQEFGGYTF

abundance: -
j_gene: TRBJ2-7
v_gene: TRBV3-1/TRBV3-2
CDR3aa: CASSRTSGGADRYEQYF

abundance: -
j_gene: TRBJ1-3
v_gene: TRBV5-1
CDR3aa: CASSLTGWGNTIYF

abundance: -
j_gene: TRBJ1-3
v_gene: TRBV6-5
CDR3aa: CASSRLAGNTIYF

abundance: few
j_gene: TRBJ2-3
v_gene: TRBV7-2
CDR3aa: CASSASGGYTQYF

abundance: once
j_gene: TRBJ2-7
v_gene: TRBV7-8
CDR3aa: CASSSTIRPEQYF

abundance: -
j_gene: TRBJ1-2
v_gene: TRBV20-1
CDR3aa: CSATPDSSYTF

abundance: -
j_gene: TRBJ2-6
v_gene: TRBV5-1
CDR3aa: CASAGGSGANVLTF

abundance: -
j_gene: TRBJ2-6
v_gene: TRBV4-3
CDR3aa: CASSRKWRGGGTSGANVLTF

abundance: -
j_gene: TRBJ1-2
v_gene: TRBV7-2
CDR3aa: CASSLAGTGGLGYTF

abundance: -
j_gene: TRBJ1-5
v_gene: TRBV5-5
CDR3aa: CASCISPNQPQHF

abundance: -
j_gene: TRBJ1-3
v_gene: TRBV15
CDR3aa: CATSRGGTGAGNTIYF

abundance: -
j_gene: TRBJ2-3
v_gene: TRBV12-3/TRBV12-4
CDR3aa: CASSLGGPDTQYF

abundance: -
j_gene: TRBJ2-5
v_gene: TRBV3-1/TRBV3-2
CDR3aa: CASRKGLLYQETQYF

abundance: -
j_gene: TRBJ2-4
v_gene: TRBV6-2/TRBV6-3
CDR3aa: CASSLPGLIQYF

abundance: -
j_gene: TRBJ1-2
v_gene: TRBV5-8
CDR3aa: CASSLDRLRRGYTF

abundance: -
j_gene: TRBJ2-1
v_gene: TRBV7-6
CDR3aa: CASSPNRDHEQFF

abundance: -
j_gene: TRBJ1-6
v_gene: TRBV19
CDR3aa: CASSVGTGTRTSPLHF

abundance: -
j_gene: TRBJ1-2
v_gene: TRBV4-3
CDR3aa: CASSQDYAGPWGGYTF

abundance: -
j_gene: TRBJ1-1
v_gene: TRBV5-4
CDR3aa: CASRGAEDEAFF

abundance: -
j_gene: TRBJ1-4
v_gene: TRBV5-6
CDR3aa: CASSLAGGTNEKLFF

abundance: once
j_gene: TRBJ1-3
v_gene: TRBV5-4
CDR3aa: CASSFQGGGTIYF

abundance: -
j_gene: TRBJ1-1
v_gene: TRBV7-3
CDR3aa: CASSLTGKNTEAFF

abundance: few
j_gene: TRBJ2-4
v_gene: TRBV2
CDR3aa: CASSGQRANIQYF

abundance: -
j_gene: TRBJ2-3
v_gene: TRBV24-1
CDR3aa: CATRDSRGWQYF

abundance: -
j_gene: TRBJ2-1
v_gene: TRBV20-1
CDR3aa: CSASNNEQFF

abundance: -
j_gene: TRBJ1-1
v_gene: TRBV7-9
CDR3aa: CASSRDRDTEAFF

abundance: -
j_gene: TRBJ2-7
v_gene: TRBV6-5
CDR3aa: CASSYGGRRQSEQYF

abundance: -
j_gene: TRBJ2-1
v_gene: TRBV6-5
CDR3aa: CASSFLGLSSYNEQFF

abundance: -
j_gene: TRBJ2-5
v_gene: TRBV5-1
CDR3aa: CASSFGQQETQYF

abundance: -
j_gene: TRBJ2-3
v_gene: TRBV5-5
CDR3aa: CASSPGTPWTSGGLDTQYF

abundance: -
j_gene: TRBJ1-2
v_gene: TRBV2
CDR3aa: CASALTGSSYGYTF

abundance: -
j_gene: TRBJ1-5
v_gene: TRBV11-2
CDR3aa: CASSLGDGGNQSQHF

abundance: -
j_gene: TRBJ1-1
v_gene: TRBV7-3
CDR3aa: CASSSPGQGHTEAFF

abundance: -
j_gene: TRBJ1-2
v_gene: TRBV6-2/TRBV6-3
CDR3aa: CATSKQGGYGYTF

abundance: -
j_gene: TRBJ1-1
v_gene: TRBV5-1
CDR3aa: CASSLTGTEAEAFF

abundance: -
j_gene: TRBJ1-1
v_gene: TRBV20-1
CDR3aa: CSASRDGEMNTEAFF

abundance: -
j_gene: TRBJ1-1
v_gene: TRBV5-6
CDR3aa: CASSLMGKTEAFF

abundance: -
j_gene: TRBJ2-1
v_gene: TRBV5-6
CDR3aa: CASSLVSGGYNEQFF

abundance: -
j_gene: TRBJ1-6
v_gene: TRBV7-2
CDR3aa: CASSDGRENSPLHF

abundance: -
j_gene: TRBJ2-1
v_gene: TRBV7-2
CDR3aa: CASSLGGTSLHNEQFF

abundance: few
j_gene: TRBJ2-7
v_gene: TRBV27
CDR3aa: CASSSSRGGNSYEQYF

abundance: -
j_gene: TRBJ2-7
v_gene: TRBV2
CDR3aa: CASSVDRGYEQYF

abundance: -
j_gene: TRBJ1-4
v_gene: TRBV12-1
CDR3aa: CASSFGTGKNREKLFF

abundance: -
j_gene: TRBJ1-2
v_gene: TRBV14
CDR3aa: CASSPGQTYYGYTF

abundance: -
j_gene: TRBJ2-7
v_gene: TRBV4-3
CDR3aa: CASIPGQGFHEQYF

abundance: -
j_gene: TRBJ2-7
v_gene: TRBV5-1
CDR3aa: CASSADLGGRYEQYF

abundance: -
j_gene: TRBJ2-5
v_gene: TRBV27
CDR3aa: CASSSLAGQETQYF

abundance: -
j_gene: TRBJ2-6
v_gene: TRBV2
CDR3aa: CASSDKVPSGANVLTF

abundance: once
j_gene: TRBJ1-1
v_gene: TRBV6-5
CDR3aa: CASLERDLRDTEAFF

abundance: -
j_gene: TRBJ2-7
v_gene: TRBV30
CDR3aa: CAWMSDAYEQYF

abundance: -
j_gene: TRBJ1-6
v_gene: TRBV3-1/TRBV3-2
CDR3aa: CASSQGSTGRRNSPLHF

abundance: -
j_gene: TRBJ2-1
v_gene: TRBV5-3
CDR3aa: CARSHYLAGGQFF

abundance: -
j_gene: TRBJ2-3
v_gene: TRBV3-1/TRBV3-2
CDR3aa: CASGRGADTQYF

abundance: -
j_gene: TRBJ2-1
v_gene: TRBV4-3
CDR3aa: CASSPQGTGGGNEQFF